This T cell receptor (beta chain) comes out of a study of cytomegalovirus exposure and HLA in healthy donors. The assay was immunoSEQ multiplex PCR, and TCRdb's table has in-frame clones only and misses some. This sample yields approximately 110,000 clones, of which 85% to 95% are seen a single time; approximately 1.2% belongs to the top ten. This sequence originates from a woman under 30 in good health and CMV-seronegative. Input material: PBMCs.

For the CDR3, the DNA is TGTGCCAGCAGGACGGGACAGGGGGCAGGGAACATTCAGTACTTC. Its translation is CASRTGQGAGNIQYF. J is TRBJ2-4 and V is TRBV2; the match to TRBD1 covers 12 bases. Germline CDR1 is SNHLY and CDR2 is FYNNEI. V dropped 6 bases and J dropped 7; count of bases not matched to a gene: 7. CDR3 length equals 15 residues.